The 25 T cell receptor beta chains given below trace back to one sample, sequenced in a study of cytomegalovirus exposure and HLA in healthy donors. Vbeta (60) and Jbeta (13) primers were used in the PCR. TCRdb's table, derived via immunoSEQ multiplex PCR, lists solely in-frame clones and lacks some. This table has roughly 100,000 clones, approximately 89% appearing once. Sequenced input: PBMCs. The source of these receptors is a man between 25 and 39 years old in good health and CMV-seronegative.

This chain connects TRBV2 to TRBJ1-2; D may be TRBD1 (6 bases). The CDR3 loop spans 15 amino acids. The germline V gene encodes CDR1 SNHLY and CDR2 FYNNEI. Trimming took off 4 bases at V and 4 bases at J, with 16 bases between the two ends. The CDR3 reads CASSARPQGRYGYTF. The DNA for the CDR3 is TGTGCCAGCAGTGCCCGCCCACAGGGTCGCTATGGCTACACCTTC.

V and J are TRBV30 and TRBJ2-7; 7 bases match TRBD2. The CDR3 contains 14 residues. Germline assignment: CDR1 GTSNPN and CDR2 SVGIG (reference sequence). The V and J ends lost 0 bases and 6 bases, in that order; junction bases with no gene match: 8. The CDR3 loop is CAWSVTAGSAEQYF. CDR3 nucleotide sequence: TGTGCCTGGAGTGTAACAGCGGGGTCCGCCGAGCAGTACTTC.

The chain employs TRBV7-3 and TRBJ2-3; D is possibly TRBD1 (6 bases). This CDR3 spans 16 amino acids. Germline CDR1 reads SGHTA; CDR2 reads FQGTGA. V lost 4 bases and J 2 bases, leaving 16 bases between the germline ends. The CDR3 region is CASSSGQPFHTDTQYF. Written as DNA, the CDR3 is TGTGCCAGCAGCTCTGGACAGCCCTTCCACACAGATACGCAGTATTTT.

The V and J genes are TRBV11-2 and TRBJ2-5, with TRBD2 matching 13 bases. Germline V gene lookup returns CDR1 SGHAT and CDR2 FQNNGV. V shed 5 bases, J shed 5 bases, and the junction held 11 bases outside the gene matches. This CDR3 has 17 amino acids. CDR3 residues: CASSPGGTSGDLETQYF. The CDR3, as DNA: TGTGCCAGCAGCCCAGGCGGGACTAGCGGGGACCTGGAGACCCAGTACTTC.

V is TRBV5-6 and J is TRBJ2-3; a weak D match, TRBD1 (6 bases). CDR1 and CDR2 (germline): SGHDT, YYEEEE. The CDR3 loop spans 15 amino acids. Between the trimmed V and J ends, which lost 0 bases and 4 bases, there was a span of 12 bases. The CDR3 loop reads CASSLDRAVPDTQYF. The CDR3, as DNA: TGTGCCAGCAGCTTGGACAGGGCTGTCCCAGATACGCAGTATTTT.

V gene TRBV7-2 combines with J gene TRBJ2-1; 7 positions match TRBD2. With V trimmed by 4 bases and J by 4 bases, 13 bases remained unmatched. The CDR3 totals 17 residues. Germline-derived CDR1 and CDR2 are SGHTA and FQGNSA. CDR3 amino acids: CASSSVTSPLHYNEQFF. Here the CDR3 DNA reads TGTGCCAGCAGCTCTGTGACTAGCCCCCTTCATTACAATGAGCAGTTCTTC.

V gene TRBV5-6 combines with J gene TRBJ1-5, with D unclear. V lost 4 bases and J 0 bases, leaving 11 bases between the germline ends. The CDR3 extends over 15 amino acids. Germline V lookup: CDR1 SGHDT, CDR2 YYEEEE. CDR3: CASSNRDYSNQPQHF. The CDR3 coding sequence is TGTGCCAGCAGCAACCGGGATTATAGCAATCAGCCCCAGCATTTT.

The chain links TRBV4-3 to TRBJ1-1; tentative D call: TRBD1 (6 bases). Germline lookup yields CDR1 LGHNA and CDR2 YSLEER. This CDR3 comprises 14 residues. Trimming left V 2 bases short and J 1 base short, with 8 bases between. DNA for the CDR3: TGCGCCAGCAGCCAATCGGACAGGAACACTGAAGCTTTCTTT. Translated: CASSQSDRNTEAFF.

The chain joins TRBV10-1 to TRBJ2-7; 12 bases match TRBD2. The trim removed 5 bases at V and 4 bases at J, leaving 6 bases unmatched. In germline, CDR1 is WNHNN, CDR2 SYGVQD (reference sequence). The CDR3 covers 15 residues. This CDR3 is CASSKTSGRRYEQYF. DNA for the CDR3: TGCGCCAGCAGTAAGACTAGCGGGAGAAGGTACGAGCAGTACTTC.

The chain combines TRBV6-5 with TRBJ2-5; TRBD2 is a possible D gene (5 bases). This CDR3 contains 14 residues. Trimming cost V 0 bases and J 2 bases, with 7 bases left between them. Germline CDR1 and CDR2: MNHEY and SVGAGI. The CDR3 spells CASSYSWEQETQYF. The DNA of the CDR3 is TGTGCCAGCAGTTACTCGTGGGAGCAAGAGACCCAGTACTTC.

The rearrangement uses TRBV7-9 and TRBJ2-7; D may be TRBD2 (5 bases). Germline CDR1 is SEHNR and CDR2 is FQNEAQ (reference sequence). Between the trimmed V and J ends, which lost 2 bases and 5 bases, there was a span of 7 bases. The CDR3 has 12 residues. CDR3 residues: CASSLLGNEQYF. In nucleotides, the CDR3 is TGTGCCAGCAGCTTACTCGGGAACGAGCAGTACTTC.

The J gene is TRBJ2-1, the V gene TRBV5-1, with D perhaps matching TRBD2 (6 bases). In germline, CDR1 is SGHRS, CDR2 YFSETQ. The CDR3 consists of 16 residues. Trimming took off 2 bases at V and 3 bases at J, with 15 bases between the two ends. The CDR3 protein is CASSFGGGTGYNEQFF. In DNA, the CDR3 is TGCGCCAGCAGCTTCGGCGGCGGGACGGGCTACAATGAGCAGTTCTTC.

The V and J genes are TRBV5-4 and TRBJ2-5, with TRBD1 as a possible D gene (5 bases). The germline V gene has CDR1 SGHNT and CDR2 YYREEE (reference sequence). CDR3 size: 14 residues. The V and J ends lost 4 bases and 5 bases respectively, with 15 bases between them. CDR3 nucleotide sequence: TGTGCCAGCAGCCAGAACCAGGGTGTTGAGACCCAGTACTTC. Protein: CASSQNQGVETQYF.

A few counts support this clone. The chain is built from TRBV4-2 and TRBJ2-6, with 8 bases fitting TRBD2. J was trimmed by 4 bases and V by 0 bases; bases with no gene match: 8. This CDR3 contains 18 residues. Germline V gene sequence: CDR1 LGHNA, CDR2 YNFKEQ. The CDR3 region is CASSQDWRGAPGANVLTF. CDR3 coding DNA: TGTGCCAGCAGCCAAGATTGGCGGGGGGCCCCCGGGGCCAACGTCCTGACTTTC.

The gene calls are TRBV4-1 and TRBJ1-2; D possibly corresponds to TRBD1 (6 bases). Germline CDR1 is MGHRA and CDR2 is YSYEKL. Deletions cut 4 bases from V and 6 bases from J, with 24 bases between. The CDR3 contains 17 residues. CDR3 amino acids: CASSRAPTSRGANGYTF. The CDR3 region has the DNA TGCGCCAGCAGCCGAGCACCAACTAGTCGGGGGGCTAATGGCTACACCTTC.

This clone came up a few times. This CDR3 is also generated by other DNA sequences in the sample. This chain uses TRBV5-1 with TRBJ1-2, with a tentative D call TRBD1 (6 bases). There are 14 residues in the CDR3. Germline V gives CDR1 SGHRS, CDR2 YFSETQ. V dropped 0 bases and J dropped 2 bases, with 8 bases sitting between them. CDR3 DNA sequence: TGCGCCAGCAGCTTGGCAGGGGAAAACTATGGCTACACCTTC. It yields the protein CASSLAGENYGYTF.

This chain joins TRBV5-8 and TRBJ2-3; 11 nucleotides match TRBD2. The junction had 0 bases not matched to a gene; V was cut back by 0 bases and J by 3 bases. This CDR3 has 15 amino acids. In germline, CDR1 is SGHTS, CDR2 YDEGEE. CDR3 nucleotide sequence: TGTGCCAGCAGCTTGGCTAGCGGGGGGACAGATACGCAGTATTTT. Encoded protein: CASSLASGGTDTQYF.

The rearrangement uses TRBV7-6 and TRBJ2-1, with D hard to call. The germline V gene has CDR1 SGHVS and CDR2 FNYEAQ. The CDR3 contains 14 residues. Trimming pared 3 bases from V and 4 bases from J, leaving 10 bases between. CDR3 residues: CASSFPDSYNEQFF. CDR3 nucleotide sequence: TGTGCCAGCAGCTTCCCCGACTCGTACAATGAGCAGTTCTTC.

The chain uses TRBV6-1 and TRBJ1-5, with a tentative D call TRBD1 (6 bases). Deletions cut 4 bases from V and 6 bases from J, with 19 bases between. Looked up from germline, CDR1 is MNHNS and CDR2 is SASEGT. CDR3 length: 16 residues. The CDR3 loop is CASSALQGRIGQPQHF. The DNA for the CDR3 is TGTGCCAGCAGTGCATTACAGGGTCGAATTGGTCAGCCCCAGCATTTT.

This chain uses TRBV28 with TRBJ1-1, with D unclear. This CDR3 spans 13 amino acids. Germline V gene lookup returns CDR1 MDHEN and CDR2 SYDVKM. V lost 10 bases and J lost 1, with 13 bases in between. The CDR3 sequence is CATGRGSNTEAFF. The CDR3 coding sequence is TGTGCCACAGGTCGGGGTTCGAACACTGAAGCTTTCTTT.

V and J are TRBV7-7 and TRBJ1-3; the match to TRBD1 covers 7 bases. V was pared by 6 bases and J by 3 bases, with 11 bases of the junction left unmatched. CDR1 SSHAT and CDR2 FNYEAQ come from the germline V gene (reference sequence). The CDR3 is made up of 16 amino acids. The DNA of the CDR3 is TGTGCCAGCAGTGACGGCCCGTGGACAGGTGGAAACACCATATATTTT. It specifies CASSDGPWTGGNTIYF.

The chain employs TRBV2 and TRBJ1-1, with a weak D call TRBD1 (6 bases). The CDR3 covers 15 residues. CDR1 and CDR2 (germline): SNHLY, FYNNEI. The V and J ends lost 7 bases and 0 bases respectively, with 15 bases between them. CDR3 DNA: TGTGCCAGCAATAGGGGGTACCCTTTGAACACTGAAGCTTTCTTT. Protein: CASNRGYPLNTEAFF. The full variable domain, its missing parts supplied by reference TRBV2 and TRBJ1-1, is EPEVTQTPSHQVTQMGQEVILRCVPISNHLYFYWYRQILGQKVEFLVSFYNNEISEKSEIFDDQFSVERPDGSNFTLKIRSTKLEDSAMYFCASNRGYPLNTEAFFGQGTRLTVV.

V gene TRBV7-9 combines with J gene TRBJ1-1, with D possibly being TRBD1 (6 bases). Germline V gives CDR1 SEHNR, CDR2 FQNEAQ (reference sequence). The V gene lost 1 base and the J gene lost 4 bases, with 10 bases spanning the gap. CDR3 size: 14 residues. The CDR3 DNA reads as TGTGCCAGCAGCTTAGACAGGGCCAGCACTGAAGCTTTCTTT. Residues: CASSLDRASTEAFF.

The chain couples TRBV28 to TRBJ1-5, with TRBD1 identical over 11 bases. This CDR3 spans 18 amino acids. V lost 5 bases, J lost 0 bases, and 9 bases stayed unmatched. Germline V gene data show CDR1 as MDHEN and CDR2 as SYDVKM. CDR3 residues: CASSPSGQGAYSNQPQHF. The CDR3 region has the DNA TGTGCCAGCAGTCCCTCCGGACAGGGGGCTTATAGCAATCAGCCCCAGCATTTT.

The table lists this clone with a count of one. One end of the junction fails to match germline, which may point to a read error. The rearrangement uses TRBV2 and TRBJ2-3; TRBD1 matches 8 bases. In germline, CDR1 is SNHLY, CDR2 FYNNEI. The CDR3 consists of 12 residues. The CDR3 DNA reads as TGTGCCAGCAGTGAAGATCGCAGGGGGCGACATTTT. Its translation: CASSEDRRGRHF.